This entry concerns a single TCR beta chain. Its antigen remains unidentified. This specimen comes from a study of cytomegalovirus exposure and HLA in healthy donors. Study conclusions and caveats: In an earlier analysis, productive rearrangement rates for most beta V segments clustered near 87% or 30%. Some segments of the V type, notably TRBV6-2 and TRBV6-3, were excluded as indistinguishable.

Primers for the PCR totalled 60 Vbeta and 13 Jbeta. Repertoires were generated with immunoSEQ multiplex PCR, while TCRdb's copy carries only in-frame clones and drops some. The data hold around 87,000 clones, with 76% observed a single time. The ends lost 6 bases at V and 6 bases at J; junction bases unmatched: 13. The CDR3 has 17 residues. CDR1 is MNHEY, CDR2 SMNVEV, per germline (reference sequence). Sequences were obtained from PBMCs. The chain links TRBV27 to TRBJ1-5, with TRBD1 matching 11 bases. The TCR was taken from a man aged 35-49 years in good health and CMV-seronegative. Here the CDR3 reads CASRPDRGLLAGQPQHF. CDR3 nucleotides: TGTGCCAGCAGACCGGACAGGGGGCTTTTAGCGGGTCAGCCCCAGCATTTT.